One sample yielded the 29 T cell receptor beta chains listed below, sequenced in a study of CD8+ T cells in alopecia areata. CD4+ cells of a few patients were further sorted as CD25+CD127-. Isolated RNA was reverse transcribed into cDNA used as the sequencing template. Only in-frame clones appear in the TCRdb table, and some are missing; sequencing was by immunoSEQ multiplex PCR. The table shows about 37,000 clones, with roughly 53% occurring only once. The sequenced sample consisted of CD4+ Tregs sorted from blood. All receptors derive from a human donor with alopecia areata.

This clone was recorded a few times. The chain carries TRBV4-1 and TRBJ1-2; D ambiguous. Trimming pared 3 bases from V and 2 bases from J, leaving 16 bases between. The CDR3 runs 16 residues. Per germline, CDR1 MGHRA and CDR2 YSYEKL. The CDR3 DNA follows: TGCGCCAGCAGCCAGGCCGGGGTCGGTCGAAACTATGGCTACACCTTC. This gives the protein CASSQAGVGRNYGYTF.

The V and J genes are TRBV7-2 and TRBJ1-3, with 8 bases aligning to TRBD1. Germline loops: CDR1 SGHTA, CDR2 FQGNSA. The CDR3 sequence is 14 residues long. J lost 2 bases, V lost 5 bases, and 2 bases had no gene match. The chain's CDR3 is CASSEDRAGNTIYF. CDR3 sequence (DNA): TGTGCCAGCAGCGAGGACAGGGCTGGAAACACCATATATTTT. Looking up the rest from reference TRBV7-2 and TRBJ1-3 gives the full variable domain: GAGVSQSPSNKVTEKGKDVELRCDPISGHTALYWYRQSLGQGLEFLIYFQGNSAPDKSGLPSDRFSAERTGGSVSTLTIQRTQQEDSAVYLCASSEDRAGNTIYFGEGSWLTVV.

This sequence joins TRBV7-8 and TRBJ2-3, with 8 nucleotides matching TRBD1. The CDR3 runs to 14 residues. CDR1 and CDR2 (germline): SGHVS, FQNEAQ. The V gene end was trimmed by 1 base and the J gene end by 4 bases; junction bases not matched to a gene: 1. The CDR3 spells CASSLGDRPDTQYF. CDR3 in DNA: TGTGCCAGCAGCTTAGGGGACAGGCCAGATACGCAGTATTTT.

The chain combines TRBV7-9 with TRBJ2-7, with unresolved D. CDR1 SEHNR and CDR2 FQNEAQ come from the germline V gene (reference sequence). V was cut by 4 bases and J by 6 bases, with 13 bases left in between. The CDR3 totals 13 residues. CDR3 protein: CASSSTGPSEQYF. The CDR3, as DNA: TGTGCCAGCAGCTCCACTGGTCCCTCCGAGCAGTACTTC.

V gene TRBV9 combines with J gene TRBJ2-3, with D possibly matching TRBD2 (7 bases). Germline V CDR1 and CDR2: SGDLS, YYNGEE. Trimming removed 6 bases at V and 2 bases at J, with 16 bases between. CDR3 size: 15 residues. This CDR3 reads CASTWGGRITDTQYF. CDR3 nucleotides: TGTGCCAGCACCTGGGGGGGGCGGATCACAGATACGCAGTATTTT.

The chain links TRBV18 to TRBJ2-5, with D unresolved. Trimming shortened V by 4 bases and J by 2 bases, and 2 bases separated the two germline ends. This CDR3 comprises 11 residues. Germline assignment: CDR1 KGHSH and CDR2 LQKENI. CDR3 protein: CASSLQETQYF. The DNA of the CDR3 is TGTGCCAGCTCACTTCAAGAGACCCAGTACTTC.

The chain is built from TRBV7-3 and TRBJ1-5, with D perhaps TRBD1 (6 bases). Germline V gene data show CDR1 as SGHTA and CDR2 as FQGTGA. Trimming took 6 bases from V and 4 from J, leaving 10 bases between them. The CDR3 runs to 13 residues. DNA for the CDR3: TGTGCCAGCAGTCAGGGGAGAAATCAGCCCCAGCATTTT. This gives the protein CASSQGRNQPQHF.

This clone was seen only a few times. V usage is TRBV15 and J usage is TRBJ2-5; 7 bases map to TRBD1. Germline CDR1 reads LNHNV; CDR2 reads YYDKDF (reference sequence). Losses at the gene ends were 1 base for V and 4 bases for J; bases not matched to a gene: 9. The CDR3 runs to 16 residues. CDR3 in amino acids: CATSRGQTGVGETQYF. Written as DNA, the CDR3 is TGTGCCACCAGCAGAGGCCAAACAGGGGTGGGAGAGACCCAGTACTTC.

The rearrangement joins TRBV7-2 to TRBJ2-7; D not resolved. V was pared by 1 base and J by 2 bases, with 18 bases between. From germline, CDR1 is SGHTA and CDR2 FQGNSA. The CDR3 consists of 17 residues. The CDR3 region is CASSLEPALSGPYEQYF. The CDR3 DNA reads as TGTGCCAGCAGCTTAGAACCCGCCCTATCGGGCCCCTACGAGCAGTACTTC.

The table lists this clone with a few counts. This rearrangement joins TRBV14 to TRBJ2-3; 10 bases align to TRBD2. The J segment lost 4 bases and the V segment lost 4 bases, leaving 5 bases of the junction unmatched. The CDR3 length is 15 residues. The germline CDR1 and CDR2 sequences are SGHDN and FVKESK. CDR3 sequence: CASSPSGRAPDTQYF. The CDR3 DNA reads TGTGCCAGCAGCCCAAGCGGGAGGGCCCCAGATACGCAGTATTTT.

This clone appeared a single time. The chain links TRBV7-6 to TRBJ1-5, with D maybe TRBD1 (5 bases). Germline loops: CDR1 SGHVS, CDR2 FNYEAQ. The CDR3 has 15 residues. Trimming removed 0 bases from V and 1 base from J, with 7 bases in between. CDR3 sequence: CASSLAGTSNQPQHF. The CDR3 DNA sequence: TGTGCCAGCAGCTTAGCAGGGACGAGCAATCAGCCCCAGCATTTT.

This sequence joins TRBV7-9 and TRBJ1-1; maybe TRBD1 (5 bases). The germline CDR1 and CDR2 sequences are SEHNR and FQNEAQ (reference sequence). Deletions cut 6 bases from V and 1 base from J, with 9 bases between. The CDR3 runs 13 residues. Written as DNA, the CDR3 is TGTGCCAGCAGTTCCCAGGGGAACACTGAAGCTTTCTTT. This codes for CASSSQGNTEAFF.

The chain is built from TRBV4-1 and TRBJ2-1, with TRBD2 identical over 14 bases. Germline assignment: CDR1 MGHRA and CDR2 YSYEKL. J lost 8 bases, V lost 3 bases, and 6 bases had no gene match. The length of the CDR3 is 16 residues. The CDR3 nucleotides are TGCGCCAGCAGCCATGGACTAGCGGGAGGTTGGGATGAGCAGTTCTTC. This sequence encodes CASSHGLAGGWDEQFF.

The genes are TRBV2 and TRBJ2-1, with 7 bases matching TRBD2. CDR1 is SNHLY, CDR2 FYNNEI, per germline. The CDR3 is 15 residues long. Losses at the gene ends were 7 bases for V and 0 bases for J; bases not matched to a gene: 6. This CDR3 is CASTLAESSYNEQFF. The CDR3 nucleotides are TGTGCCAGCACCCTAGCGGAGAGCTCCTACAATGAGCAGTTCTTC.

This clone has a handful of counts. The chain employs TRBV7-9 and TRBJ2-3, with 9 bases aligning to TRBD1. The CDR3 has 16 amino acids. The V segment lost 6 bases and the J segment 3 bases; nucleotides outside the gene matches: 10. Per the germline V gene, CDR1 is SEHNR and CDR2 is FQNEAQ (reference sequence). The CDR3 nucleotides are TGTGCCAGCAGAAGACGAGGACAGGGGAATACAGATACGCAGTATTTT. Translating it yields CASRRRGQGNTDTQYF.

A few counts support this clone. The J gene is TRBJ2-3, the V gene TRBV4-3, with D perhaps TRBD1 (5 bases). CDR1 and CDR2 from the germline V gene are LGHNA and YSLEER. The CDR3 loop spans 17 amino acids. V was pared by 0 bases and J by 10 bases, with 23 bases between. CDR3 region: CASSQDNNRLPRWAQYF. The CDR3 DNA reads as TGCGCCAGCAGCCAAGATAATAACAGGTTGCCCCGGTGGGCGCAGTATTTT.

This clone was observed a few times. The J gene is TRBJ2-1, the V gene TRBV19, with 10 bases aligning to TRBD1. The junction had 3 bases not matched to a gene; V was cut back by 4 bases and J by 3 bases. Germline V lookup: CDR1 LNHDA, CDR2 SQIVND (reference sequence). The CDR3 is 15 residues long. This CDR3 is CASSTRDRGYNEQFF. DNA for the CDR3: TGTGCCAGTAGTACCCGGGACAGGGGCTACAATGAGCAGTTCTTC.

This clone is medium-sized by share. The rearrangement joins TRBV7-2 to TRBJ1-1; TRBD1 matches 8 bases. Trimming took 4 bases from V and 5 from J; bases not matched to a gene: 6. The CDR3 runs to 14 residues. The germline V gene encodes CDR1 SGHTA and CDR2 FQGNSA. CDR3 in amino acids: CASSSDREGTEAFF. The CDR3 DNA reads TGTGCCAGCAGCTCGGACAGGGAGGGAACTGAAGCTTTCTTT.

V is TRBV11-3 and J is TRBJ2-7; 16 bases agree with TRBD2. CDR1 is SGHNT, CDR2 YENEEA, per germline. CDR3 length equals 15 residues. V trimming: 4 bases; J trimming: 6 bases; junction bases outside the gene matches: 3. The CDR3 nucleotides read TGTGCCAGCAGCTGGGGACTAGCGGGGGGGCGCGAGCAGTACTTC. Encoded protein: CASSWGLAGGREQYF.

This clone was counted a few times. The CDR3 DNA sequence: TGTGCCAGCAGCCTAAGACAGGGGTGGTACGAGCAGTACTTC. This gives the protein CASSLRQGWYEQYF. The chain joins TRBV7-2 to TRBJ2-7; 8 nucleotides match TRBD1. V lost 5 bases and J lost 4; bases outside the gene matches: 7. CDR3 length: 14 amino acids. From germline, CDR1 is SGHTA and CDR2 FQGNSA.

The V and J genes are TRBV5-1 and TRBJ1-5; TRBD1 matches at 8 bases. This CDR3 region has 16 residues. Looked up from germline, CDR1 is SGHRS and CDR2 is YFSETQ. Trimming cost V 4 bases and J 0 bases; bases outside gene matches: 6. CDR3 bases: TGCGCCAGCAGCCCCGGGACAGGAGATAGCAATCAGCCCCAGCATTTT. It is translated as CASSPGTGDSNQPQHF. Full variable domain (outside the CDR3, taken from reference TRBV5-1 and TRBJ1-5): KAGVTQTPRYLIKTRGQQVTLSCSPISGHRSVSWYQQTPGQGLQFLFEYFSETQRNKGNFPGRFSGRQFSNSRSEMNVSTLELGDSALYLCASSPGTGDSNQPQHFGDGTRLSIL.

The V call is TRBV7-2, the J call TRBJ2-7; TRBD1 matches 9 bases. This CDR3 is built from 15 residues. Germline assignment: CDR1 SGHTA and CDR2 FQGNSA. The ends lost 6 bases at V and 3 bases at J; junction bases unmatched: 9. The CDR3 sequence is CASSYRDRAVYEQYF. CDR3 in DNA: TGTGCCAGCAGTTACCGGGACAGGGCGGTCTACGAGCAGTACTTC.

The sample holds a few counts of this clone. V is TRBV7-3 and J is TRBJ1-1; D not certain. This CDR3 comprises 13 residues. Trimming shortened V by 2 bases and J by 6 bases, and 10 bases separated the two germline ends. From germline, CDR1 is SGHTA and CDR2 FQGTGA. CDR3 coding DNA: TGTGCCAGCAGCTTATTCTCAGGCTCTGAAGCTTTCTTT. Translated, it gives CASSLFSGSEAFF.

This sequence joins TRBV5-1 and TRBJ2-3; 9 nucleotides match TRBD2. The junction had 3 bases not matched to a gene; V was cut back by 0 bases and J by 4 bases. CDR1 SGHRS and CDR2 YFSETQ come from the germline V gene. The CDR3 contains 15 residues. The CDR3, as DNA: TGCGCCAGCAGCTTGGGGTTAGCGGGAGCAGATACGCAGTATTTT. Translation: CASSLGLAGADTQYF.

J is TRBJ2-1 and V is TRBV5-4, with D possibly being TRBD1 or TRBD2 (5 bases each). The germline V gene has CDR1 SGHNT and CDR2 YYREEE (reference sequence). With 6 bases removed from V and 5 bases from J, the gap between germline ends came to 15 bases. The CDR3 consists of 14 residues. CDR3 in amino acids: CASKEGLANNEQFF. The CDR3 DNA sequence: TGTGCCAGCAAAGAGGGGTTAGCAAACAATGAGCAGTTCTTC.

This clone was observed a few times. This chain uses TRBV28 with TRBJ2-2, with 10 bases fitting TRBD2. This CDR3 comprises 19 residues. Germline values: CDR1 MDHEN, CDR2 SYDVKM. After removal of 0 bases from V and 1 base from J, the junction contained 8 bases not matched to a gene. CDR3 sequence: CASSLWKLGLAENTGELFF. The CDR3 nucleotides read TGTGCCAGCAGTTTATGGAAATTAGGACTAGCGGAGAACACCGGGGAGCTGTTTTTT.

This CDR3 is CASSYSVGRGAGELFF. In nucleotides, the CDR3 is TGTGCCAGCAGTTACTCAGTTGGCAGGGGAGCCGGGGAGCTGTTTTTT. The chain couples TRBV6-6 to TRBJ2-2, with a weak D call TRBD1 (6 bases). Trimming left V 0 bases short and J 6 bases short, with 14 bases between. CDR1 MNHNY and CDR2 SVGAGI come from the germline V gene (reference sequence). The CDR3 covers 16 residues.

The CDR3 nucleotides are TGTGCCAGCAGTTTTTGGGGCTATGGCTACACCTTC. The encoded protein is CASSFWGYGYTF. The chain recombines TRBV28 with TRBJ1-2; D gene uncertain. In germline, CDR1 is MDHEN, CDR2 SYDVKM. The CDR3 runs 12 residues. Between the trimmed V and J ends, which lost 3 bases and 4 bases, there was a span of 6 bases.

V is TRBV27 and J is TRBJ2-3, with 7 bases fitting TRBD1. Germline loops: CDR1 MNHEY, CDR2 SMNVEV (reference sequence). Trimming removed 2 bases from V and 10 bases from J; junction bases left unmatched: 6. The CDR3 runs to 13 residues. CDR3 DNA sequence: TGTGCCAGCAGTTTAGGGAATGACAGGGCGCAGTATTTT. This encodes CASSLGNDRAQYF.